A single sample gave rise to the 2 T cell receptor beta chains below, sequenced in a study of blood T cell repertoires in COVID-19 (dated by TCRdb to 2020 to 2022). Preparation of the library involved the immunoSEQ multiplex PCR assay. TCRdb obtained this table from immuneACCESS and retained in-frame rearrangements with V and J assigned. These tables miss some clones; where compared with another copy, unresolved V genes account for less than half of the shortfall, and the remainder is unexplained. For this sample there are over 300,000 clones; approximately 90% appear just once. Of the sample, around 0.91% is held by the ten largest clones. Input material: PBMCs or T cells enriched from blood (not recorded which). These receptors came from a woman aged 25 to 39 with acute COVID-19.

This clone was observed a few times. This chain connects TRBV7-2 to TRBJ2-6; D perhaps matches TRBD2 (5 bases). V lost 1 base, J lost 3 bases, and 19 bases lay in between. The CDR3 runs to 19 residues. Germline CDR1 and CDR2: SGHTA and FQGNSA. This CDR3 reads CASSLGRRPASGGANVLTF. CDR3 sequence (DNA): TGTGCCAGCAGCTTAGGGAGGCGTCCGGCCTCTGGTGGGGCCAACGTCCTGACTTTC.

This clone appeared once. The chain links TRBV7-9 to TRBJ2-3, with 7 bases that match TRBD2. V lost 6 bases, J lost 4 bases, and 10 bases stayed unmatched. The germline V gene has CDR1 SEHNR and CDR2 FQNEAQ (reference sequence). The CDR3 totals 15 residues. In nucleotides, the CDR3 is TGTGCCAGCAGTCACACACTTCGGGGGGCAGATACGCAGTATTTT. Residues: CASSHTLRGADTQYF.